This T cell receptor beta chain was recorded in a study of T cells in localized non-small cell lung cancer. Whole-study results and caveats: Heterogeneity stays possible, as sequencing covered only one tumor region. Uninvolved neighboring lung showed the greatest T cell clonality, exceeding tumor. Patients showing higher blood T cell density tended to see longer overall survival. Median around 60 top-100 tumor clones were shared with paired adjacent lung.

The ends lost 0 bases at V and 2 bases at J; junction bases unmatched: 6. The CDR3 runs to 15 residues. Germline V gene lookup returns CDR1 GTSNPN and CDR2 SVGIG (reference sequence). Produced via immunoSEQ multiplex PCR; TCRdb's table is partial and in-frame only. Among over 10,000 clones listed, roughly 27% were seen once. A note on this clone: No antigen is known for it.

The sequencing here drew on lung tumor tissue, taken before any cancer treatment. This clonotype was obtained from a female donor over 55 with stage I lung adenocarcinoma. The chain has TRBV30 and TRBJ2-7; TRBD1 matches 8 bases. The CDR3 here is CAWSVCGTGPYEQYF. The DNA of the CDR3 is TGTGCCTGGAGTGTATGCGGGACAGGACCCTACGAGCAGTACTTC.